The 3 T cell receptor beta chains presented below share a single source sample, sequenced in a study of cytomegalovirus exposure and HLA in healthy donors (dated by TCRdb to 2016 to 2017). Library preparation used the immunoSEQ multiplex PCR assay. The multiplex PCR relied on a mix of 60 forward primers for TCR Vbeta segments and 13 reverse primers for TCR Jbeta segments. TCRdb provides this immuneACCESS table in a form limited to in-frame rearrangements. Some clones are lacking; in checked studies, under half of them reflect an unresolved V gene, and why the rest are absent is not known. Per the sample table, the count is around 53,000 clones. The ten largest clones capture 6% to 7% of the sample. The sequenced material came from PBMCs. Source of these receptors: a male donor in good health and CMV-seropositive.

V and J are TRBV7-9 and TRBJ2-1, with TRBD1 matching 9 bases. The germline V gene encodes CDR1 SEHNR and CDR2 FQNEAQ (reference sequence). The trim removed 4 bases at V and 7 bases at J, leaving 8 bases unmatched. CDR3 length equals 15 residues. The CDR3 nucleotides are TGTGCCAGCAGCTCAAGACAGGGGGAAGGGAATGAGCAGTTCTTC. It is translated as CASSSRQGEGNEQFF.

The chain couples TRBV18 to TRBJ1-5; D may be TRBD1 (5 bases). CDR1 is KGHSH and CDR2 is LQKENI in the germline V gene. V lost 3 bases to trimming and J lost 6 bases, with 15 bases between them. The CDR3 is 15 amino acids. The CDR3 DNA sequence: TGTGCCAGCTCACCTCTCAGGGTCCCGGGTCAGCCCCAGCATTTT. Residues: CASSPLRVPGQPQHF.

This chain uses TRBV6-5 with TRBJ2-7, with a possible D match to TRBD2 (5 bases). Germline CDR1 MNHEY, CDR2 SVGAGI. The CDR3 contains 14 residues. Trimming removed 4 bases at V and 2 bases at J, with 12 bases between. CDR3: CASSSDPEAYEQYF. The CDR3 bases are TGTGCCAGCAGTTCGGACCCGGAGGCCTACGAGCAGTACTTC.